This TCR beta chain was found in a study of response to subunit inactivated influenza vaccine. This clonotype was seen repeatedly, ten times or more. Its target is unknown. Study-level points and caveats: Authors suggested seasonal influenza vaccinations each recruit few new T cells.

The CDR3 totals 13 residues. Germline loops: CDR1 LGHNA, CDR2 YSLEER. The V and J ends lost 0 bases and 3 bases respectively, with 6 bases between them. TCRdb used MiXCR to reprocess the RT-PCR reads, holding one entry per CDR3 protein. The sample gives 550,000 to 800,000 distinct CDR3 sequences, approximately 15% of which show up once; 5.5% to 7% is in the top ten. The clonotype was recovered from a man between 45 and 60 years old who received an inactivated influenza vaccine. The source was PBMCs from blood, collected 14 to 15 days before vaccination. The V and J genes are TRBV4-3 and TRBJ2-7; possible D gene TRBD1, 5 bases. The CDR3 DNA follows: TGCGCCAGCAGCCAAGATCAGGGCTACGAGCAGTACTTC. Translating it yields CASSQDQGYEQYF.